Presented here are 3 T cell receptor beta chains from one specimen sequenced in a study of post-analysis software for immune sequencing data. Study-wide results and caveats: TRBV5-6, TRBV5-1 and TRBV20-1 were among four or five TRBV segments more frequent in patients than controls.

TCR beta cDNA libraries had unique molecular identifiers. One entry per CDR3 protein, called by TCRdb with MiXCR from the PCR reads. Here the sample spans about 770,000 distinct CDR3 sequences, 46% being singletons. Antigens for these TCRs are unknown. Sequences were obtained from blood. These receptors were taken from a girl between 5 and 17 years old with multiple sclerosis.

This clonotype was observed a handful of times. The CDR3, as DNA: TGTGCCACCAGCAGAGATCAACCTCGATTTCAAGAGACCCAGTACTTC. Its protein product is CATSRDQPRFQETQYF. The V and J genes are TRBV15 and TRBJ2-5; D gene unclear. The ends were cut back, 0 bases at V and 2 bases at J, with 13 bases in the middle. This CDR3 spans 16 amino acids. CDR1 LNHNV and CDR2 YYDKDF come from the germline V gene (reference sequence).

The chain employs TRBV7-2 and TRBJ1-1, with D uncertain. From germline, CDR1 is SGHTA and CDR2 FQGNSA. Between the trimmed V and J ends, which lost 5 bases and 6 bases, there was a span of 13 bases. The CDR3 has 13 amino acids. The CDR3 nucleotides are TGTGCCAGCAGCCCCGGCGCTAGGGCTGAAGCTTTCTTT. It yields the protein CASSPGARAEAFF. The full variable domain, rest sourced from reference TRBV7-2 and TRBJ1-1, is GAGVSQSPSNKVTEKGKDVELRCDPISGHTALYWYRQSLGQGLEFLIYFQGNSAPDKSGLPSDRFSAERTGGSVSTLTIQRTQQEDSAVYLCASSPGARAEAFFGQGTRLTVV.

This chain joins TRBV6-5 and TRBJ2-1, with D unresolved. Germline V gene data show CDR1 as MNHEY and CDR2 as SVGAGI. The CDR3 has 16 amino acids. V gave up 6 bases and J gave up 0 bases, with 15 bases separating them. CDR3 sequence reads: CASSIQRVSSYNEQFF. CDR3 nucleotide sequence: TGTGCCAGCAGCATCCAACGGGTATCCTCCTACAATGAGCAGTTCTTC.